This TCR beta chain was retrieved from a study of molecular identifiers for immune sequencing clone quantification. Study information: RNA from around 20,000 or 100,000 naive CD8 cells was split five ways in replicates, with four sequenced. Findings and caveats of the study: Clones of above 20 RNA copies carried over 98% of effector molecules; in naive cells they carried under 1%.

Trimming took 5 bases from V and 2 from J, leaving 12 bases between them. This CDR3 spans 14 amino acids. The germline gives CDR1 SEHNR, CDR2 FQNEAQ (reference sequence). Turning to this clonotype: Antigen specificity is unknown. This may come from a read error, since a much larger clone is one base off.

Previously described methods with listed TCR primers produced the bulk TCR libraries. TCRdb called the PCR reads again in MiXCR, with one record for every CDR3 protein. The sample comprises approximately 500,000 distinct CDR3 sequences, around a fifth of which are singletons, and about 0.78% rests with the top ten. Naive CD8 T cells, phenotype CD8+CD4-CCR7+CD45RA+, were sorted. This sequence joins TRBV7-9 and TRBJ1-1; D remains unclear. The sample taken for sequencing was naive CD8+ T cells from blood, with Jurkat cell RNA spiked in. As to subset: FACS-sorted CD8+CD4-CCR7+CD45RA+ naive T cells. The source is a human donor in good health. Some libraries in this study had Jurkat cell RNA spiked in. For the CDR3, the DNA is TGTGCCAGCAGCACCGCCCCCACCAACACTGAAGCTTTCTTT. Translation gives CASSTAPTNTEAFF.